Here is one T cell receptor beta chain with its context. Its antigen is unknown. TCRdb reprocessed the 5' RACE reads via MiXCR and lists one record per CDR3 protein. The sample lists 65,000 to 90,000 distinct CDR3 sequences, 14% seen once, with roughly 30% in the top ten. V was pared by 0 bases and J by 4 bases, with 5 bases of the junction left unmatched. The CDR3 length is 16 residues. Germline V gene lookup returns CDR1 SGHRS and CDR2 YFSETQ. The data belong to a study of T-cell memory formation after mild COVID-19. Study summary: TCR clusters were mostly confined to one donor each. Overall study results and limits: CM and EM subsets held most contracting CD4+ clones; EMRA held CD8+ ones.

Material: PBMCs or a T cell subset sorted from them (not recorded which). The receptor comes from an adult woman who had mild COVID-19 (a few samples of this study predate the infection). Cell type and time point are not known. The V call is TRBV5-1, the J call TRBJ2-2; 8 bases match TRBD1. CDR3 nucleotide sequence: TGCGCCAGCAGCTTGGGCCGGACAGGGCTCACCGGGGAGCTGTTTTTT. It encodes CASSLGRTGLTGELFF.